This T cell receptor beta chain is drawn from a study of shared clonotypes between healthy human individuals. Looking at the study overall: A donor's plate count was three for CD4 naive and three for CD4 memory; CD8 naive had two and CD8 memory one. Study findings and constraints: Across several donors, naive CD4 shared 4.5% to 6%, naive CD8 less than 4%, memory CD4 2% to 2.5%, memory CD8 about 0.38%.

TCRdb's table, derived via immunoSEQ multiplex PCR, lists solely in-frame clones and lacks some. The sample holds about 2.4 million clones; 93% are singletons and the top ten take approximately 0.37%. Details on this clone: Its antigen is not identified.

The CDR3 is 12 amino acids. Germline CDR1 and CDR2: LGHNA and YNFKEQ. V was clipped by 7 bases and J by 9 bases, with 13 bases between them. Naive CD45RA+ and memory CD45RA-negative subsets were split from CD4+ cells. The source is a man in his late teens or twenties in good health. Some clones in this sample may be carry-over from other donors' samples. The chain has TRBV4-2 and TRBJ2-1, with a possible D match to TRBD2 (6 bases). Specimen: naive CD4+ T cells from PBMCs. Described subset: CD45RA+ positively selected. CDR3 DNA sequence: TGTGCCAGCACTGGGGCGGGGAGTGAGCAGTTCTTC. Its protein product is CASTGAGSEQFF.